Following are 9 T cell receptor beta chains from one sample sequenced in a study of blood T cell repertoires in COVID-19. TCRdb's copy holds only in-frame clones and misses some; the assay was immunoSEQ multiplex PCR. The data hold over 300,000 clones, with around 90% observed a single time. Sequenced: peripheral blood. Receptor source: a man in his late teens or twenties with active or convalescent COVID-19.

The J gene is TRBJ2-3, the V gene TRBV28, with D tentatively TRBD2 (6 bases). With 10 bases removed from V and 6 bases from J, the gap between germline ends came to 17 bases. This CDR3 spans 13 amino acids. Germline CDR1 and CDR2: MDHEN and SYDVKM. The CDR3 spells CATGTPSSDTQYF. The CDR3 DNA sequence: TGTGCCACAGGGACTCCCTCCTCTGATACGCAGTATTTT. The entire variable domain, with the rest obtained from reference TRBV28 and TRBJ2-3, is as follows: DVKVTQSSRYLVKRTGEKVFLECVQDMDHENMFWYRQDPGLGLRLIYFSYDVKMKEKGDIPEGYSVSREKKERFSLILESASTNQTSMYLCATGTPSSDTQYFGPGTRLTVL.

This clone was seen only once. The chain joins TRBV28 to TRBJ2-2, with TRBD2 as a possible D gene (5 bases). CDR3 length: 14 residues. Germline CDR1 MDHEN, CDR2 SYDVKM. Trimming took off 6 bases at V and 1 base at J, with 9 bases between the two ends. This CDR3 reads CASRGRGNTGELFF. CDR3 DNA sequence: TGTGCCAGCAGGGGCCGGGGGAACACCGGGGAGCTGTTTTTT.

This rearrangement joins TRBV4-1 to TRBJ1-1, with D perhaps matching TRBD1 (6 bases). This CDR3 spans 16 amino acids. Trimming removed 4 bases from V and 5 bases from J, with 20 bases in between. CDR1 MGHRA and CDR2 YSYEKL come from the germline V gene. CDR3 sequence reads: CASSLPRSGDPTEAFF. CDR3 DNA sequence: TGCGCCAGCAGCCTTCCCCGCTCAGGGGATCCGACTGAAGCTTTCTTT.

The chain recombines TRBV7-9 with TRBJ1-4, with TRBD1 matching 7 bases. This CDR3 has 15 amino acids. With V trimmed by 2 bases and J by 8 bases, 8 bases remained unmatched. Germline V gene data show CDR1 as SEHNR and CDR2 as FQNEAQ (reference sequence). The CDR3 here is CASSLSQGGAEKLFF. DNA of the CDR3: TGTGCCAGCAGCTTAAGTCAAGGGGGCGCGGAAAAACTGTTTTTT.

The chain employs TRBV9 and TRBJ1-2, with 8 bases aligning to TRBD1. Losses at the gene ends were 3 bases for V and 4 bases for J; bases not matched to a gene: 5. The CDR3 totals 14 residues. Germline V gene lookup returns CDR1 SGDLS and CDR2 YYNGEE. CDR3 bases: TGTGCCAGCAGCGACCCCAGGGGGCTCTATGGCTACACCTTC. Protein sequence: CASSDPRGLYGYTF.

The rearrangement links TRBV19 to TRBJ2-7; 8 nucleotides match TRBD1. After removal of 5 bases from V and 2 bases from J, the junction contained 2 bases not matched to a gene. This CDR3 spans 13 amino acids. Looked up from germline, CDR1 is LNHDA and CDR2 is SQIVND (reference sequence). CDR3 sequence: CASSLRGPYEQYF. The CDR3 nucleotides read TGTGCCAGTAGTCTCAGGGGGCCCTACGAGCAGTACTTC.

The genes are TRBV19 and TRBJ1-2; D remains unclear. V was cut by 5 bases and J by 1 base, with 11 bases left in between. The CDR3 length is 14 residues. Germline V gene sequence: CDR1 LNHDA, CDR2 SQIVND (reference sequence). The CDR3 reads CASSWQAVNYGYTF. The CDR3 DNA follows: TGTGCCAGTAGTTGGCAGGCTGTTAACTATGGCTACACCTTC.

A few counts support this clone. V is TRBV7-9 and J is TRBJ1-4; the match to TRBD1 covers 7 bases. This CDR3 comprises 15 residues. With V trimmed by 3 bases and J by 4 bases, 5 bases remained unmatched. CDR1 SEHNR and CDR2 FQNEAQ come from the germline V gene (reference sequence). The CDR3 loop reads CASSLQQGGNEKLFF. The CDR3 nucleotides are TGTGCCAGCAGCTTGCAGCAGGGGGGTAATGAAAAACTGTTTTTT.

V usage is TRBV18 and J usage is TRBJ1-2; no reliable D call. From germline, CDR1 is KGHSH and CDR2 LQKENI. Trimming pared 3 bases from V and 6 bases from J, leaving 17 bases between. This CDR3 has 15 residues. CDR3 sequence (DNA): TGTGCCAGCTCACCGGGCGGAGGAAATAGGGATGGCTACACCTTC. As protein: CASSPGGGNRDGYTF.